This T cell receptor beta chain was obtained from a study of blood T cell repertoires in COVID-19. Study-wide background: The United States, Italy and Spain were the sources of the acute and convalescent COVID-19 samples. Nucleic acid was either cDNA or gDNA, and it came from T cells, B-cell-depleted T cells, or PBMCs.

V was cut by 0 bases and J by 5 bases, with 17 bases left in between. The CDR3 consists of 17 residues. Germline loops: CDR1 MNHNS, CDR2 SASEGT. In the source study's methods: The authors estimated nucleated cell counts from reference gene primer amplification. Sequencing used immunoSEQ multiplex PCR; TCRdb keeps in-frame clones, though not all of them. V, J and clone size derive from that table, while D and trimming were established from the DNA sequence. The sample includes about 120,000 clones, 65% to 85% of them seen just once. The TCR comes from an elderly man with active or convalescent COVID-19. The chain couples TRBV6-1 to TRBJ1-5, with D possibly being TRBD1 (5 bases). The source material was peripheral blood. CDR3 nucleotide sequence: TGTGCCAGCAGTGAAGCGCTCGGGACGGGAGACCATCAGCCCCAGCATTTT. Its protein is CASSEALGTGDHQPQHF.